The rows below give T cell receptor beta chains drawn from one sample of a study of blood T cell repertoires in COVID-19. Sequencing was performed with immunoSEQ multiplex PCR; in TCRdb, only in-frame clones are kept and a portion is missing. This table holds a few hundred thousand clones, 87% found once. Sequenced sample: peripheral blood. The receptors here all came from a woman between 45 and 60 years old who had recovered from COVID-19. Each CDR3 is given with its conserved first and last residue. D genes are given only for firm matches. Expanded clones are given a class, and other clones once, few, many or no size at all.

D gene | V gene | clone size | CDR3 protein
TRBD2 | TRBV28 | NA | CASSSIGAGGPYGANVLTF
TRBD1 | TRBV18 | NA | CASSPDRGYGEQYF
NA | TRBV12-3/TRBV12-4 | NA | CASSFPGNYGYTF
NA | TRBV7-9 | NA | CASSRGRGSYNEQFF
NA | TRBV5-1 | once | CASSWGPPNTEAFF
NA | TRBV27 | NA | CASSSSAGNSPLHF
NA | TRBV15 | NA | CATSREGENTEAFF
TRBD1 | TRBV9 | NA | CASSKRQGSYGYTF
NA | TRBV7-3 | once | CASSLYGRPTYEQYF
TRBD2 | TRBV30 | once | CAWATSGSGNIQYF
TRBD1 | TRBV7-2 | NA | CASKGTGVWETQYF
NA | TRBV7-2 | once | CASRPSPGLSGVLGFF
NA | TRBV19 | NA | CASSDPTGFGNTIYF
NA | TRBV7-2 | NA | CASSFDTGGNQPQHF
NA | TRBV4-1 | NA | CASSQDDRGFYGYTF
TRBD1 | TRBV27 | NA | CASSLVDRVSPLHF
TRBD2 | TRBV5-1 | NA | CASSLYASGSIQYF
NA | TRBV5-6 | NA | CASSLRLGARISGANVLTF
TRBD1 | TRBV19 | NA | CASSSLTGITGELFF
NA | TRBV30 | once | CAWLDRNRVGNYGYTF
TRBD2 | TRBV5-4 | NA | CASSQTGGGVTDTQYF
TRBD1 | TRBV30 | NA | CAWSVWAGGEAFF
TRBD2 | TRBV9 | NA | CASSVGLAGYEQYF
TRBD2 | TRBV5-5 | NA | CASSFFSPGTSVSYEQYF
TRBD1 | TRBV24-1 | NA | CATSGTGVSEAFF
NA | TRBV20-1 | NA | CSASTSTEAFF
TRBD1 | TRBV25-1 | NA | CASTRGQGSHEQYF